These 7 T cell receptor beta chains were sequenced from one sample in a study of radiotherapy plus CTLA-4 blockade in lung cancer. Sequencing used immunoSEQ multiplex PCR; TCRdb keeps in-frame clones, though not all of them. The data contain under 55,000 clones, roughly four fifths of them singletons. The specimen was peripheral blood, collected from a patient treated with radiotherapy plus ipilimumab. These receptors were collected from a human donor with non-small cell lung cancer who had stable disease on radiotherapy plus ipilimumab.

With regard to this clone: Other nucleotide sequences from this sample produce the same CDR3. The chain couples TRBV28 to TRBJ2-5, with TRBD2 matching 9 bases. The CDR3 contains 14 residues. The J segment lost 2 bases and the V segment lost 2 bases, leaving 0 bases of the junction unmatched. Germline V gives CDR1 MDHEN, CDR2 SYDVKM. CDR3 nucleotide sequence: TGTGCCAGCAGTTTACTAGCGGGACAAGAGACCCAGTACTTC. Protein sequence: CASSLLAGQETQYF.

This clone was counted only a few times. The rearrangement links TRBV7-2 to TRBJ1-5, with 7 bases that match TRBD1. The germline V gene encodes CDR1 SGHTA and CDR2 FQGNSA. The CDR3 runs to 13 residues. Unmatched junction bases numbered 5, after V lost 6 bases and J lost 6 bases. The CDR3 DNA reads as TGTGCCAGCAGACAGGGGATTGGTCAGCCCCAGCATTTT. This sequence encodes CASRQGIGQPQHF.

This chain joins TRBV7-2 and TRBJ1-1, with TRBD1 matching 8 bases. Germline V gene sequence: CDR1 SGHTA, CDR2 FQGNSA. J was trimmed by 4 bases and V by 1 base; bases with no gene match: 8. The CDR3 contains 16 residues. CDR3 DNA: TGTGCCAGCAGCTTAGTGGCCCTTACAGGGGGCACTGAAGCTTTCTTT. Its protein is CASSLVALTGGTEAFF. Based on the CDR3 plus reference TRBV7-2 and TRBJ1-1, the full variable domain is GAGVSQSPSNKVTEKGKDVELRCDPISGHTALYWYRQSLGQGLEFLIYFQGNSAPDKSGLPSDRFSAERTGGSVSTLTIQRTQQEDSAVYLCASSLVALTGGTEAFFGQGTRLTVV.

Of note for this clone: Other DNA sequences in this specimen translate into the identical CDR3. The CDR3 DNA sequence: TGTGCCAGCTCCATTTCCACCGGGGAGCTGTTTTTT. As protein: CASSISTGELFF. The V gene is TRBV2, the J gene TRBJ2-2; D not resolved. CDR3 length: 12 residues. V dropped 8 bases and J dropped 4 bases, with 8 bases sitting between them. Germline CDR1 and CDR2: SNHLY and FYNNEI.

The V call is TRBV4-3, the J call TRBJ2-2; D gene unclear. The germline gives CDR1 LGHNA, CDR2 YSLEER. The CDR3 runs to 16 residues. V was trimmed by 1 base and J by 7 bases, leaving 16 bases between them. In nucleotides, the CDR3 is TGCGCCAGCAGCCAAGCCCCCTCCCCCGGCGGCGGGGAGCTGTTTTTT. Translation gives CASSQAPSPGGGELFF.

The chain combines TRBV6-6 with TRBJ2-5; 9 nucleotides match TRBD1. The CDR3 loop spans 13 amino acids. V shed 2 bases and J 6 bases; nucleotides not matched to a gene: 1. Germline assignment: CDR1 MNHNY and CDR2 SVGAGI (reference sequence). CDR3 loop: CASSYGTGQTQYF. The CDR3 DNA follows: TGTGCCAGCAGTTACGGGACAGGGCAGACCCAGTACTTC.

The chain employs TRBV9 and TRBJ2-5; 9 bases fit TRBD1. Trimming cost V 4 bases and J 4 bases; bases outside gene matches: 5. Germline values: CDR1 SGDLS, CDR2 YYNGEE. This CDR3 is built from 14 residues. The CDR3 DNA reads as TGTGCCAGCAGCTTGGGACAGGGTACAGAGACCCAGTACTTC. Translated, it gives CASSLGQGTETQYF.